Sequencing of this T cell receptor beta chain was carried out in a study of blood T cell repertoires in COVID-19. Study overall: Researchers got acute and convalescent COVID-19 samples from the United States, Italy and Spain. PBMCs, B-cell-depleted T cells, or T cells provided the cDNA or gDNA that made up the material.

Some clones are missing from TCRdb's copy, which holds only in-frame ones; the method was immunoSEQ multiplex PCR. The repertoire holds nearly 250,000 clones, with approximately 85% as singletons. Germline V gives CDR1 PRHDT, CDR2 FYEKMQ (reference sequence). V shed 5 bases and J 4 bases; nucleotides not matched to a gene: 16. This CDR3 spans 17 amino acids. Residents of 24 US areas, aged about 18 to 89 years, made up the participants. The sequencing sample was made of PBMCs or T cells enriched from blood (not recorded which). This TCR derives from a woman between 45 and 65 years old with acute COVID-19. The chain joins TRBV13 to TRBJ1-2, with TRBD1 identical over 7 bases. As DNA, the CDR3 is TGTGCCAGCAGCCCCCTGGGACAGCGAACGGGGGCCTATGGCTACACCTTC. Amino acids: CASSPLGQRTGAYGYTF.